These T cell receptor beta chains were read from a single sample in a study of CD8 T cells in ankylosing spondylitis. MiXCR was run by TCRdb on the 5' RACE reads, yielding one entry per CDR3 protein. The repertoire holds roughly 700,000 distinct CDR3 sequences, with 15% to 20% as singletons. Sequenced sample: blood, either unsorted or a sorted T cell fraction (not recorded which). The receptors were gathered from a male donor with ankylosing spondylitis. The CDR3 runs from the conserved cysteine through the conserved F or W. The order of the fields is J gene, D gene, V gene, clone size, CDR3 DNA, CDR3 protein. The D gene is left open where the match is weak. Size is omitted from some rows. Given values are once, few, many or a class for expanded clones.

J gene: TRBJ2-5
D gene: TRBD1
V gene: TRBV7-9
clone size: .
CDR3 DNA: TGTGCCAGCAGCCAAAGACAGGGGCCGGGGACCCAGTACTTC
CDR3 protein: CASSQRQGPGTQYF

J gene: TRBJ2-7
D gene: .
V gene: TRBV4-1
clone size: .
CDR3 DNA: TGCGCCAGCAGCCACCCGGGACAAACCTACGAGCAGTACTTC
CDR3 protein: CASSHPGQTYEQYF

J gene: TRBJ1-1
D gene: .
V gene: TRBV7-2
clone size: .
CDR3 DNA: TGTGCCAGCAGCCCTAATCCAGGGATGAACACTGAAGCTTTCTTT
CDR3 protein: CASSPNPGMNTEAFF

J gene: TRBJ2-5
D gene: TRBD1
V gene: TRBV13
clone size: .
CDR3 DNA: TGTGCCAGCAGCGCGAGACAGGGGACAAGTGGGACCCAGTACTTC
CDR3 protein: CASSARQGTSGTQYF

J gene: TRBJ2-2
D gene: TRBD1
V gene: TRBV7-2
clone size: few
CDR3 DNA: TGTGCCAGCAGCTTACCGACCGGGACAGCTAACACCGGGGAGCTGTTTTTT
CDR3 protein: CASSLPTGTANTGELFF

J gene: TRBJ2-1
D gene: .
V gene: TRBV20-1
clone size: .
CDR3 DNA: TGCAGTGCTAGAACTTGGGACCAACAGAAGGACAATGAGCAGTTCTTC
CDR3 protein: CSARTWDQQKDNEQFF

J gene: TRBJ1-2
D gene: .
V gene: TRBV11-1
clone size: .
CDR3 DNA: TGTGCCAGCAGCTACTCCGGGACAACTTACTATGGCTACACCTTC
CDR3 protein: CASSYSGTTYYGYTF

J gene: TRBJ2-5
D gene: .
V gene: TRBV7-8
clone size: few
CDR3 DNA: TGTGCCAGCAGCTTACTGAAGGGAGAAGAGACCCAGTACTTC
CDR3 protein: CASSLLKGEETQYF

J gene: TRBJ2-1
D gene: .
V gene: TRBV5-1
clone size: .
CDR3 DNA: TGCGCCAGCAGCCCTTTACCAGGAAGCTCCTACAATGAGCAGTTCTTC
CDR3 protein: CASSPLPGSSYNEQFF

J gene: TRBJ1-1
D gene: .
V gene: TRBV25-1
clone size: few
CDR3 DNA: TGTGCCAGCAGTGAGTTCGACACCATGAACACTGAAGCTTTCTTT
CDR3 protein: CASSEFDTMNTEAFF

J gene: TRBJ1-2
D gene: .
V gene: TRBV19
clone size: .
CDR3 DNA: TGTGCCACCCAGACCCTTAACTATGGCTACACCTTC
CDR3 protein: CATQTLNYGYTF

J gene: TRBJ2-7
D gene: TRBD2
V gene: TRBV12-3/TRBV12-4
clone size: many
CDR3 DNA: TGTGCCAGCAGCCCTTCACTAGCGGGAGGCTACGAGCAGTACTTC
CDR3 protein: CASSPSLAGGYEQYF

J gene: TRBJ2-7
D gene: .
V gene: TRBV7-9
clone size: few
CDR3 DNA: TGTGCCAGCAGCTCGAGAAACACAGGAATTCCATACGAGCAGTACTTC
CDR3 protein: CASSSRNTGIPYEQYF

J gene: TRBJ2-3
D gene: TRBD2
V gene: TRBV12-3/TRBV12-4
clone size: .
CDR3 DNA: TGTGCCAGCTCCCGGGGGGTAAACACAGATACGCAGTATTTT
CDR3 protein: CASSRGVNTDTQYF

J gene: TRBJ2-2
D gene: TRBD2
V gene: TRBV20-1
clone size: few
CDR3 DNA: TGCAGTGCTAGAGCTCTAGCGGGGGGGCTGACCGGGGAGCTGTTTTTT
CDR3 protein: CSARALAGGLTGELFF

J gene: TRBJ1-2
D gene: TRBD1
V gene: TRBV30
clone size: few
CDR3 DNA: TGTGCCTGGAGTGTACAGGGGGCGCATGGCTACACCTTC
CDR3 protein: CAWSVQGAHGYTF

J gene: TRBJ1-6
D gene: .
V gene: TRBV12-3/TRBV12-4
clone size: few
CDR3 DNA: TGTGCCAGCAGTTTGGACGCGGGCTCACCCCTCCACTTT
CDR3 protein: CASSLDAGSPLHF

J gene: TRBJ1-5
D gene: .
V gene: TRBV10-3
clone size: few
CDR3 DNA: TGTGCCATCAGTGAGGAAGGGAGGGTCGGTCAGCCCCAGCATTTT
CDR3 protein: CAISEEGRVGQPQHF

J gene: TRBJ1-4
D gene: .
V gene: TRBV4-3
clone size: .
CDR3 DNA: TGCGCCAGCAGCCAACGGGGTGCAACTAATGAAAAACTGTTTTTT
CDR3 protein: CASSQRGATNEKLFF

J gene: TRBJ1-1
D gene: TRBD1
V gene: TRBV5-1
clone size: .
CDR3 DNA: TGCGCCAGCAGCATACGGGGACAGATTAACACTGAAGCTTTCTTT
CDR3 protein: CASSIRGQINTEAFF

J gene: TRBJ2-1
D gene: TRBD2
V gene: TRBV11-2
clone size: .
CDR3 DNA: TGTGCCAGCAGCCAACGGGGACTAGCGGGGAACTCCTACAATGAGCAGTTCTTC
CDR3 protein: CASSQRGLAGNSYNEQFF

J gene: TRBJ1-2
D gene: .
V gene: TRBV6-1
clone size: few
CDR3 DNA: TGTGCCACCACCATCGCCGGGGGATCAAACTATGGCTACACCTTC
CDR3 protein: CATTIAGGSNYGYTF

J gene: TRBJ1-1
D gene: .
V gene: TRBV4-1
clone size: few
CDR3 DNA: TGCGCCAGCAGCCAAGCCTCTTTAGGACGGACGATGAACACTGAAGCTTTCTTT
CDR3 protein: CASSQASLGRTMNTEAFF

J gene: TRBJ2-1
D gene: .
V gene: TRBV11-2
clone size: .
CDR3 DNA: TGTGCCAGCAGCCCCCTCTTGGATGAGCAGTTCTTC
CDR3 protein: CASSPLLDEQFF

J gene: TRBJ2-2
D gene: TRBD1
V gene: TRBV7-8
clone size: .
CDR3 DNA: TGTGCCAGCAGCTTAAGGTCGGACAGGCTGAACACCGGGGAGCTGTTTTTT
CDR3 protein: CASSLRSDRLNTGELFF

J gene: TRBJ1-1
D gene: .
V gene: TRBV12-3/TRBV12-4
clone size: .
CDR3 DNA: TGTGCCAGCAGTCCGTCGCTCTCGAACACTGAAGCTTTCTTT
CDR3 protein: CASSPSLSNTEAFF

J gene: TRBJ2-7
D gene: TRBD2
V gene: TRBV5-1
clone size: .
CDR3 DNA: TGCGCCAGCAGCTTGATAGCGGGGGACCTCTACGAGCAGTACTTC
CDR3 protein: CASSLIAGDLYEQYF

J gene: TRBJ1-3
D gene: .
V gene: TRBV12-3/TRBV12-4
clone size: few
CDR3 DNA: TGTGCCAGCAGTACTCCGGGACCTCGCTCTGGAAACACCATATATTTT
CDR3 protein: CASSTPGPRSGNTIYF

J gene: TRBJ2-5
D gene: .
V gene: TRBV12-3/TRBV12-4
clone size: many
CDR3 DNA: TGTGCCAGCAGTTTTTCCCTAGAAGAGACCCAGTACTTC
CDR3 protein: CASSFSLEETQYF

J gene: TRBJ1-3
D gene: .
V gene: TRBV7-2
clone size: few
CDR3 DNA: TGTGCCAGCAGCTCGTATGTGGGCCCTTCTGGAAACACCATATATTTT
CDR3 protein: CASSSYVGPSGNTIYF

J gene: TRBJ2-7
D gene: .
V gene: TRBV12-3/TRBV12-4
clone size: .
CDR3 DNA: TGTGCCAGCAGTTTGGGCAGGGCGGTCGAGCAGTACTTC
CDR3 protein: CASSLGRAVEQYF

J gene: TRBJ1-5
D gene: TRBD1
V gene: TRBV6-1
clone size: few
CDR3 DNA: TGTGCCAGCTCGACAGGGGGCTACAGCAATCAGCCCCAGCATTTT
CDR3 protein: CASSTGGYSNQPQHF